The 15 T cell receptor beta chains reported below all come from one sample, sequenced in a study of PD-1 blockade in classical Hodgkin lymphoma. Described time point: cycle 4 day 1 (C4D1), after 6 weeks of nivolumab. Relapses following autologous stem cell transplantation were seen in all patients, with brentuximab vedotin exposure varying. Magnetic negative selection was used to purify CD4+ T cells from thawed PBMCs. Here immunoSEQ multiplex PCR was the method, and the copy in TCRdb shows in-frame clones only, minus some. The sample shows fewer than 20,000 clones, more than 60% of them seen only once. The source material was CD4+ T cells from blood, sampled before the fourth cycle of nivolumab. The source of these receptors is a human donor with classical Hodgkin lymphoma.

The chain employs TRBV5-1 and TRBJ2-5; D is ambiguous. The germline CDR1 and CDR2 sequences are SGHRS and YFSETQ. V gave up 0 bases and J gave up 2 bases, with 8 bases separating them. The CDR3 is made up of 14 amino acids. The CDR3 DNA reads as TGCGCCAGCAGCTTGGGTTTGATTCAAGAGACCCAGTACTTC. Its protein is CASSLGLIQETQYF.

This sequence joins TRBV30 and TRBJ1-2; no definite D call. Trimming cost V 8 bases and J 1 base, with 17 bases left between them. Per germline, CDR1 GTSNPN and CDR2 SVGIG (reference sequence). This CDR3 has 14 residues. CDR3 DNA: TGTGCCCGAAGAGTGGGTAGATTTAACTATGGCTACACCTTC. Its protein product is CARRVGRFNYGYTF.

The V and J genes are TRBV10-2 and TRBJ1-3, with TRBD1 identical over 7 bases. This CDR3 is 15 amino acids long. Per the germline V gene, CDR1 is WSHSY and CDR2 is SAAADI. V lost 7 bases to trimming and J lost 0 bases; unmatched junction nucleotides: 6. CDR3 protein: CASTPTGSSGNTIYF. The CDR3, as DNA: TGCGCCAGCACCCCGACAGGGAGCTCTGGAAACACCATATATTTT.

The chain joins TRBV18 to TRBJ2-3; D may be TRBD2 (6 bases). The germline gives CDR1 KGHSH, CDR2 LQKENI. V lost 3 bases to trimming and J lost 5 bases, with 12 bases between them. The length of the CDR3 is 14 residues. The CDR3 region is CASSPRDLRDTQYF. The CDR3 nucleotides are TGTGCCAGCTCACCCCGGGACTTGAGAGATACGCAGTATTTT.

The chain joins TRBV10-3 to TRBJ2-3, with TRBD2 matching 10 bases. The CDR3 has 17 residues. The trim removed 0 bases at V and 5 bases at J, leaving 8 bases unmatched. Germline loops: CDR1 ENHRY, CDR2 SYGVKD. The CDR3 region has the DNA TGTGCCATCAGTGAGTCTGTTCTAGCGGGAGTTGTAGATACGCAGTATTTT. Translating gives CAISESVLAGVVDTQYF.

The gene calls are TRBV19 and TRBJ2-7; D call uncertain. Trimming removed 5 bases at V and 1 base at J, with 12 bases between. This CDR3 has 14 residues. Germline V gives CDR1 LNHDA, CDR2 SQIVND (reference sequence). The CDR3 sequence is CASSYDELSYEQYF. CDR3 sequence (DNA): TGTGCCAGTAGTTATGACGAATTATCCTACGAGCAGTACTTC.

The chain couples TRBV20-1 to TRBJ2-4; the D is unclear. The V gene lost 6 bases and the J gene lost 7 bases, with 10 bases spanning the gap. CDR1 is DFQATT and CDR2 is SNEGSKA in the germline V gene (reference sequence). CDR3 size: 11 residues. In DNA, the CDR3 is TGCAGTGCCGCCCTTCTGAACATTCAGTACTTC. Translating it yields CSAALLNIQYF.

The V and J genes are TRBV6-9 and TRBJ2-7, with 7 bases that match TRBD1. There are 12 residues in the CDR3. Unmatched junction bases numbered 1, after V lost 6 bases and J lost 2 bases. Germline V gene lookup returns CDR1 MNHGY and CDR2 SVAAGI. DNA for the CDR3: TGTGCCAGCAGGGGACAGCCCTACGAGCAGTACTTC. Encoded protein: CASRGQPYEQYF.

The chain joins TRBV5-6 to TRBJ1-1; TRBD1 aligns across 8 bases. The CDR3 totals 16 residues. Looked up from germline, CDR1 is SGHDT and CDR2 is YYEEEE. Losses at the gene ends were 0 bases for V and 0 bases for J; bases not matched to a gene: 4. The CDR3 region is CASSLELGQVNTEAFF. The CDR3 region has the DNA TGTGCCAGCAGCTTGGAGTTGGGACAGGTGAACACTGAAGCTTTCTTT.

V is TRBV19 and J is TRBJ1-5, with a weak D call TRBD1 (6 bases). The CDR3 sequence is 15 residues long. Trimming cost V 7 bases and J 2 bases, with 15 bases left between them. Germline V gene lookup returns CDR1 LNHDA and CDR2 SQIVND (reference sequence). CDR3 region: CASIPTGYGNQPQHF. For the CDR3, the DNA is TGTGCCAGTATCCCCACAGGGTATGGCAATCAGCCCCAGCATTTT.

The chain is built from TRBV25-1 and TRBJ2-1; TRBD2 matches at 11 bases. Germline V gives CDR1 MGHDK, CDR2 SYGVNS. CDR3 size: 13 residues. The V gene end was trimmed by 6 bases and the J gene end by 9 bases; junction bases not matched to a gene: 4. The DNA of the CDR3 is TGTGCCAGCAGGGGTAGCGGGAGGGCTGAGCAGTTCTTC. Amino acid sequence: CASRGSGRAEQFF.

This clone was seen a handful of times. J is TRBJ2-7 and V is TRBV14; 7 nucleotides align to TRBD2. CDR1 is SGHDN and CDR2 is FVKESK in the germline V gene. Trimming took 9 bases from V and 5 from J; bases not matched to a gene: 16. CDR3 length: 15 amino acids. The CDR3 bases are TGTGCCAGTAAGGGGCAGGGAGGGCCAAAGGACGAGCAGTACTTC. It codes for CASKGQGGPKDEQYF.

The gene calls are TRBV30 and TRBJ1-4; possible D gene TRBD1, 5 bases. V was pared by 3 bases and J by 4 bases, with 9 bases between. This CDR3 is 13 amino acids long. The V gene's germline CDR1 is GTSNPN and CDR2 SVGIG (reference sequence). CDR3 loop: CAWRTTVNEKLFF. The CDR3, as DNA: TGTGCCTGGAGGACGACAGTTAATGAAAAACTGTTTTTT.

The chain employs TRBV10-3 and TRBJ1-3; D not resolved. The CDR3 totals 13 residues. Germline loops: CDR1 ENHRY, CDR2 SYGVKD. The V and J ends lost 6 bases and 0 bases respectively, with 6 bases between them. The CDR3 region is CAIRGSSGNTIYF. DNA for the CDR3: TGTGCCATCAGGGGCTCCTCTGGAAACACCATATATTTT.

This clone was found a few times. This rearrangement joins TRBV5-4 to TRBJ1-2, with TRBD1 matching over 7 bases. CDR1 SGHNT and CDR2 YYREEE come from the germline V gene (reference sequence). Losses at the gene ends were 4 bases for V and 5 bases for J; bases not matched to a gene: 8. The CDR3 length is 14 residues. CDR3 loop: CASSKQTGAYGYTF. In DNA, the CDR3 is TGTGCCAGCAGCAAGCAAACAGGGGCTTATGGCTACACCTTC.